The rows below give T cell receptor beta chains drawn from one sample of a study of shared clonotypes between healthy human individuals. Profiling relied on immunoSEQ multiplex PCR, and the TCRdb table lists in-frame clones only, not all of them. The table shows around 2,000,000 clones, with 90% to 95% occurring only once. The sequenced sample consisted of naive CD4+ T cells sorted from blood. Receptors originate from a man younger than 30 in good health. Both conserved end residues are trimmed from each CDR3. D genes are given only for firm matches.

>TRBV5-1|.
ASSYWSGSGDTEAF
>TRBV7-9|.
ASSPGTPTDTQY
>TRBV30|TRBD1
ACRQGPTDTQY
>TRBV10-2|TRBD1
ASSRGTVSGNTIY
>TRBV28|TRBD1
ASSPAGQADYEQY
>TRBV2|TRBD1
ASSLQGGKLF
>TRBV25-1|.
ASSEYIQTNSPLH
>TRBV7-9|.
ASSLPLLGYT
>TRBV7-9|TRBD1
ASSMGQRNEKLF
>TRBV19|.
ASSTAGITEKLF
>TRBV6-1|.
ASRSASGGTGELF
>TRBV9|TRBD2
ASSVTSGSSYNEQF
>TRBV5-1|TRBD2
ASSSPSGGTQKETQY
>TRBV7-2|TRBD2
ASSPQGGSSYEQY
>TRBV30|.
AWSVQPGQKDTQY
>TRBV5-1|.
ASSFGTAGYT
>TRBV30|TRBD2
AWTPGLAGPRDTQY
>TRBV5-1|.
ASSLAGGTYEQY
>TRBV7-2|.
ASSSRWDSYEQY
>TRBV9|TRBD1
ASSEGTGRSYEQY
>TRBV18|.
ASSPLPTQETQY
>TRBV5-4|.
ASSLVGTSIGGYT
>TRBV6-5|.
ASRRAPNTEAF
>TRBV11-2|.
ASSLEGNSPLH
>TRBV29-1|TRBD1
SVSGGTNTEAF
>TRBV5-1|TRBD1
ASSLDRIYEQY
>TRBV19|TRBD1
ASRDREYNSPLH
>TRBV10-3|.
AISESGGATEAF
>TRBV11-3|.
ASSFYGQNTEAF
>TRBV25-1|.
ASSAQGFLSGNTIY
>TRBV10-3|.
AITEVPGPYEQY
>TRBV28|.
ASSVQETQY
>TRBV10-3|TRBD2
AISDGRGGIDTQY
>TRBV28|.
ASSFPGGAGELF
>TRBV6-1|.
ASSGQVSGNQPQH
>TRBV5-1|.
ASSYLDKETQY
>TRBV29-1|TRBD1
SAPGQGGRDT
>TRBV7-2|TRBD1
ASSSTGDQPQH
>TRBV28|.
ASSSGPITYNEQF
>TRBV11-1|TRBD1
ASSGWDRTYEQY
>TRBV9|.
ASSVGSGALGYT
>TRBV14|.
ASNQGIDSPLH
>TRBV5-1|TRBD2
ASSLGSGSPYEQY
>TRBV29-1|TRBD1
SVFEDRRSPNYGYT
>TRBV29-1|TRBD1
STRTGANEKLF
>TRBV5-1|.
ASSGQIAPTGELF